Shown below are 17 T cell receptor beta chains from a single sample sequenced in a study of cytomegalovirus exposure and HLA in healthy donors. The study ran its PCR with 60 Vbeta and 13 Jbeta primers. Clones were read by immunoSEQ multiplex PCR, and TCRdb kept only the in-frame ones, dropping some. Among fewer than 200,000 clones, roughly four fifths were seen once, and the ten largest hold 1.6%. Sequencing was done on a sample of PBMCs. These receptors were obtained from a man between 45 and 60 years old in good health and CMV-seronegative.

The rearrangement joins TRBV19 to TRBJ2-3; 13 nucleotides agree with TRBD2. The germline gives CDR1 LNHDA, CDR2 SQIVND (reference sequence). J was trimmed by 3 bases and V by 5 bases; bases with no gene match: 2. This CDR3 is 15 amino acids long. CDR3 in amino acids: CASSETSGRTDTQYF. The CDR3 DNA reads TGTGCCAGTAGTGAGACTAGCGGGAGGACAGATACGCAGTATTTT. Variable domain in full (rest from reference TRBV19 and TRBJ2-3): DGGITQSPKYLFRKEGQNVTLSCEQNLNHDAMYWYRQDPGQGLRLIYYSQIVNDFQKGDIAEGYSVSREKKESFPLTVTSAQKNPTAFYLCASSETSGRTDTQYFGPGTRLTVL.

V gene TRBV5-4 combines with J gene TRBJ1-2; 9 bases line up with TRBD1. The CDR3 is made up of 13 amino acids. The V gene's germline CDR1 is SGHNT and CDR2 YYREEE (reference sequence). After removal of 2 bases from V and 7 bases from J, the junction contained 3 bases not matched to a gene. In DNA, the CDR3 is TGTGCCAGCAGCTTACAGGGGGCAGGTGGCTACACCTTC. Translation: CASSLQGAGGYTF.

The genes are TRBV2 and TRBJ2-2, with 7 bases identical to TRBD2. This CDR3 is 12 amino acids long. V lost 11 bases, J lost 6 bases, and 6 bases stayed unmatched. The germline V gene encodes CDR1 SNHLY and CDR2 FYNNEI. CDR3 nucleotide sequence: TGTGCCTCAAGACTAGCCGCCGGGGAGCTGTTTTTT. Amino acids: CASRLAAGELFF.

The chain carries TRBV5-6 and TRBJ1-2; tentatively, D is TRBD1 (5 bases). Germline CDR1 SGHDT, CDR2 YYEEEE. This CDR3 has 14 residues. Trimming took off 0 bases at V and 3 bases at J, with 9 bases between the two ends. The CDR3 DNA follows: TGTGCCAGCAGCTTGGCAGGGAAAGACTATGGCTACACCTTC. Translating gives CASSLAGKDYGYTF.

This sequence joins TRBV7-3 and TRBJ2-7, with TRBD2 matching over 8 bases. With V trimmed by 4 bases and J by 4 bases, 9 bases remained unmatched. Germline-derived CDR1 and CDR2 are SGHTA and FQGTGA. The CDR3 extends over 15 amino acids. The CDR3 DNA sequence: TGTGCCAGCAGCTCTTCGGGAGGGCCGCCGTACGAGCAGTACTTC. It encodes CASSSSGGPPYEQYF.

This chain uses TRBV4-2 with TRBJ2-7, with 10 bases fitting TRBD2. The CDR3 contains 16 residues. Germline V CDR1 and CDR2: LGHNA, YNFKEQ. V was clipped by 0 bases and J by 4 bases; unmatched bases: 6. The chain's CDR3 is CASSQDPSGGAYEQYF. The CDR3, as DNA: TGTGCCAGCAGCCAAGATCCAAGCGGGGGGGCGTACGAGCAGTACTTC.

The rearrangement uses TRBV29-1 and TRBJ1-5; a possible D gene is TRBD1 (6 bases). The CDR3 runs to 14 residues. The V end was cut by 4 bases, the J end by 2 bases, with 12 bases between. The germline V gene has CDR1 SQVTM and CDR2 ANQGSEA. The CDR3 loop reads CSVASAGGNQPQHF. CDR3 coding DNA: TGCAGCGTTGCGTCTGCAGGGGGCAATCAGCCCCAGCATTTT.

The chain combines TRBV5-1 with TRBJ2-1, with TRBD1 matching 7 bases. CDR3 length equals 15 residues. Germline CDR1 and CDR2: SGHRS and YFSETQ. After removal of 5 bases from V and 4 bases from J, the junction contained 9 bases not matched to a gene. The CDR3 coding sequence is TGCGCCAGCAGTTTGACCGGGACAGCATACAATGAGCAGTTCTTC. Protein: CASSLTGTAYNEQFF.

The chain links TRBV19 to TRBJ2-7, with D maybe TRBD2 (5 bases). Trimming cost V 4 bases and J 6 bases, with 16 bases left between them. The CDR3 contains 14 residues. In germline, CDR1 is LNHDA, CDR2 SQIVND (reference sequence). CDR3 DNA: TGTGCCAGTAGTACCTCCTTGTCTGCGGGCGAGCAGTACTTC. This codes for CASSTSLSAGEQYF. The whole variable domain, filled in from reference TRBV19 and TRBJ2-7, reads DGGITQSPKYLFRKEGQNVTLSCEQNLNHDAMYWYRQDPGQGLRLIYYSQIVNDFQKGDIAEGYSVSREKKESFPLTVTSAQKNPTAFYLCASSTSLSAGEQYFGPGTRLTVT.

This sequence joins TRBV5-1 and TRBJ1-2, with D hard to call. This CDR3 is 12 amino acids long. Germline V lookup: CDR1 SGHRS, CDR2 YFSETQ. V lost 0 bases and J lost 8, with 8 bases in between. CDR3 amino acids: CASSLVSSGYTF. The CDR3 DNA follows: TGCGCCAGCAGCTTGGTCTCCTCCGGCTACACCTTC.

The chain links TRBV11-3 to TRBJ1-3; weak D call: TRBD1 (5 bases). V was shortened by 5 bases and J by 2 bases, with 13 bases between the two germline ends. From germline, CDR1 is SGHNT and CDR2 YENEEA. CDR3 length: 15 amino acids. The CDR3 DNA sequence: TGTGCCAGCAGCCTCAACGGAGGGGCTGGAAACACCATATATTTT. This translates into CASSLNGGAGNTIYF.

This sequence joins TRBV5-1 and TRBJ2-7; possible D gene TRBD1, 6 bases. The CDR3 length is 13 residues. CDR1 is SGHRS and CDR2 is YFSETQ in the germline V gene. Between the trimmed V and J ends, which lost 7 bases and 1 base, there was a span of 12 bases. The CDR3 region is CASSRQESYEQYF. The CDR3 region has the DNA TGCGCCAGCTCTCGACAGGAGTCCTACGAGCAGTACTTC.

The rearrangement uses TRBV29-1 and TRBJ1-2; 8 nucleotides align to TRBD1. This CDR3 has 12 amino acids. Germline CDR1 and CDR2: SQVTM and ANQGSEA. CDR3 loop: CSLRTGYDGYTF. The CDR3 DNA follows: TGCAGTCTTAGGACAGGGTATGATGGCTACACCTTC.

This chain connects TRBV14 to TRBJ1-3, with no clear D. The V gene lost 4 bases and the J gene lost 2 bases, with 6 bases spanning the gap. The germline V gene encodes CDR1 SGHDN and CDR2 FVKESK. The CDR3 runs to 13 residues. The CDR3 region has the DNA TGTGCCAGCAGCCCACAAGCTGGAAACACCATATATTTT. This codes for CASSPQAGNTIYF.

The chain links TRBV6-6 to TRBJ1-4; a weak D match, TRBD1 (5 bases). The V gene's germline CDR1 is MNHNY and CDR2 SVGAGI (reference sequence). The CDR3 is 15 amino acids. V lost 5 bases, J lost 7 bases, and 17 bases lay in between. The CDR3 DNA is TGTGCCAGCAGTCCGGGGGGGGGAGTTGGTGAAAAACTGTTTTTT. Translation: CASSPGGGVGEKLFF.

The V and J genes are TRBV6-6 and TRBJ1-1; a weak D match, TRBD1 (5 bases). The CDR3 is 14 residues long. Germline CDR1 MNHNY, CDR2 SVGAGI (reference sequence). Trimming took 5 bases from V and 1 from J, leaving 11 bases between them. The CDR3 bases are TGTGCCAGCAGTCGGGGGGGGACGAACACTGAAGCTTTCTTT. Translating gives CASSRGGTNTEAFF.

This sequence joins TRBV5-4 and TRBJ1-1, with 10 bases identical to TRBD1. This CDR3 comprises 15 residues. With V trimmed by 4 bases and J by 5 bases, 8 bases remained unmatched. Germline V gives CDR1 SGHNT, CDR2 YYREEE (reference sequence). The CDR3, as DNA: TGTGCCAGCAGCCAACCCGCGGGACAGGGGACTGAAGCTTTCTTT. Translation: CASSQPAGQGTEAFF.